This T cell receptor beta chain was recorded in a study of blood T cell repertoires in COVID-19. The germline V gene has CDR1 LNHDA and CDR2 SQIVND (reference sequence). The CDR3 contains 16 residues. V trimming: 6 bases; J trimming: 8 bases; junction bases outside the gene matches: 15. Clones were sequenced by immunoSEQ multiplex PCR, and TCRdb holds only the in-frame ones, with some missing. The top ten hold around 10% of the sample, which has 390,000 or so clones, 85% to 90% seen once. This clonotype originated in a woman aged 45-65 years who had recovered from COVID-19. The chain employs TRBV19 and TRBJ2-1, with 8 bases lining up with TRBD2. Sequences were obtained from PBMCs or T cells enriched from blood (not recorded which). The CDR3, as DNA: TGTGCCAGTAGCGGGAAGCCGGGACTAGTTTTTCATGAGCAGTTCTTC. Translating it yields CASSGKPGLVFHEQFF.